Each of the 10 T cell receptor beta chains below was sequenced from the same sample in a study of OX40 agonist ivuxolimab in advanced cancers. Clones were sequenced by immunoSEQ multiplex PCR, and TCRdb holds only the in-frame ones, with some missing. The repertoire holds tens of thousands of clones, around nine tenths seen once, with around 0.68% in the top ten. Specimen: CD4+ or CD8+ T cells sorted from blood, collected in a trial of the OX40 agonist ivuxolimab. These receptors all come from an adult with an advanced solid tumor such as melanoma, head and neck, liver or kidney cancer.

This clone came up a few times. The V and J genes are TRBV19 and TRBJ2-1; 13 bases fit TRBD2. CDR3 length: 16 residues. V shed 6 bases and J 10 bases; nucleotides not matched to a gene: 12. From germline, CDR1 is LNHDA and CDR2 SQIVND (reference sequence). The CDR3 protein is CASRYPGLAGKGEQFF. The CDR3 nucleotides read TGTGCCAGTAGATATCCGGGACTAGCGGGGAAGGGGGAGCAGTTCTTC. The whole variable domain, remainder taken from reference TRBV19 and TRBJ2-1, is DGGITQSPKYLFRKEGQNVTLSCEQNLNHDAMYWYRQDPGQGLRLIYYSQIVNDFQKGDIAEGYSVSREKKESFPLTVTSAQKNPTAFYLCASRYPGLAGKGEQFFGPGTRLTVL.

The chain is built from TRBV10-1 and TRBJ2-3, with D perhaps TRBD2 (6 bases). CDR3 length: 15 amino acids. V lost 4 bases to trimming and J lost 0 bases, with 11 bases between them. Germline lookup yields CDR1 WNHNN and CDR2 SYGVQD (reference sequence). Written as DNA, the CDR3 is TGCGCCAGCAGTGGAGGAGGGAAAAGCACAGATACGCAGTATTTT. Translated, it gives CASSGGGKSTDTQYF.

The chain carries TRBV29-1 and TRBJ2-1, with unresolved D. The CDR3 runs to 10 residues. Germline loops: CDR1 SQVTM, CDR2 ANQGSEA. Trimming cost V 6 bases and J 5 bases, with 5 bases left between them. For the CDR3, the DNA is TGCAGCGTCTATGACAATGAGCAGTTCTTC. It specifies CSVYDNEQFF.

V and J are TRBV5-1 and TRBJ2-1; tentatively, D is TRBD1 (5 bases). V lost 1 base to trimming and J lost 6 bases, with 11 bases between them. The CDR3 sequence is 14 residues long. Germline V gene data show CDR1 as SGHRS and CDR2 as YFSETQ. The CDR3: CASSLSPRGNEQFF. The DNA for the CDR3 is TGCGCCAGCAGCTTGTCCCCAAGGGGCAATGAGCAGTTCTTC.

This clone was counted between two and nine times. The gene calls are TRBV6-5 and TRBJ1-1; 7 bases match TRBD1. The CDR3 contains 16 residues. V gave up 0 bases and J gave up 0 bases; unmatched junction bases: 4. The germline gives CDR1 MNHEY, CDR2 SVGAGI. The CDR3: CASSYSWDSMNTEAFF. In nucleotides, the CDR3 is TGTGCCAGCAGTTACTCGTGGGACAGCATGAACACTGAAGCTTTCTTT.

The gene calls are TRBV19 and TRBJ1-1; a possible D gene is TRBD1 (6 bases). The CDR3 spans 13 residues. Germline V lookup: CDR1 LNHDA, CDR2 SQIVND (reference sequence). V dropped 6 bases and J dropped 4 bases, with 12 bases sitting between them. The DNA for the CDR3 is TGTGCCAGTAGGCATACAGGGAGCACTGAAGCTTTCTTT. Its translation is CASRHTGSTEAFF.

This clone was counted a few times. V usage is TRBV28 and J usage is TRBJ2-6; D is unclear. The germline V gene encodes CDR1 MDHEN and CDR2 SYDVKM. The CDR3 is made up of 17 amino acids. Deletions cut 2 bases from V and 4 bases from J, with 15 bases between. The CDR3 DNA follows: TGTGCCAGCAGTTTACTTGGTCATACTACAGGGGCCAACGTCCTGACTTTC. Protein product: CASSLLGHTTGANVLTF. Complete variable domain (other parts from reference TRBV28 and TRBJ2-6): DVKVTQSSRYLVKRTGEKVFLECVQDMDHENMFWYRQDPGLGLRLIYFSYDVKMKEKGDIPEGYSVSREKKERFSLILESASTNQTSMYLCASSLLGHTTGANVLTFGAGSRLTVL.

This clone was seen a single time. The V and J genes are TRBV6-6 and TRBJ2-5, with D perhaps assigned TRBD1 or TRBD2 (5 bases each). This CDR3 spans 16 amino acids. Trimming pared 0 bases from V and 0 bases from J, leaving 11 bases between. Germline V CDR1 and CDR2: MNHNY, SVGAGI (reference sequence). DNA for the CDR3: TGTGCCAGCAGTTACTCGATCGGGGCGTACCAAGAGACCCAGTACTTC. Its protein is CASSYSIGAYQETQYF.

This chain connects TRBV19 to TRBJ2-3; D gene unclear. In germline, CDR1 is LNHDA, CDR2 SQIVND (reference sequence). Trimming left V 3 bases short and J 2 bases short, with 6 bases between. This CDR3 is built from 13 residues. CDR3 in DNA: TGTGCCAGTAGTATTGGCCTCACAGATACGCAGTATTTT. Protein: CASSIGLTDTQYF. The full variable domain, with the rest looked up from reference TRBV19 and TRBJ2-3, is DGGITQSPKYLFRKEGQNVTLSCEQNLNHDAMYWYRQDPGQGLRLIYYSQIVNDFQKGDIAEGYSVSREKKESFPLTVTSAQKNPTAFYLCASSIGLTDTQYFGPGTRLTVL.

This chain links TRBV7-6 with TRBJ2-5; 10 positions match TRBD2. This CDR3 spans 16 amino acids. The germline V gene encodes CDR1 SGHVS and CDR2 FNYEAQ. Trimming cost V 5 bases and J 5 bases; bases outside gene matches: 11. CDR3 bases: TGTGCCAGCAGCCTATTGAGCGGGAGGGCCGGGGAGACCCAGTACTTC. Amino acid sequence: CASSLLSGRAGETQYF.